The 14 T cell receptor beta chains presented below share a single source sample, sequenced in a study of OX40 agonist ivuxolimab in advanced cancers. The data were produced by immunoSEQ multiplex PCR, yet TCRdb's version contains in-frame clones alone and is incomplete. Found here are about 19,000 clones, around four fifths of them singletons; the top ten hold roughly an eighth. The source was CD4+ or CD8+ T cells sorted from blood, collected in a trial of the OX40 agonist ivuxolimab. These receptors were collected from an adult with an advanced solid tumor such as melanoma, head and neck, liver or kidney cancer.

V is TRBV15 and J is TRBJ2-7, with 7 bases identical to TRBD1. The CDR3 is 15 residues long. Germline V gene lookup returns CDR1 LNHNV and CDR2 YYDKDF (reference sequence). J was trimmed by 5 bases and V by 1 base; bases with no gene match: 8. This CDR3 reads CATSRAPGTAHEQYF. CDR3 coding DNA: TGTGCCACCAGCAGAGCCCCCGGGACAGCCCACGAGCAGTACTTC.

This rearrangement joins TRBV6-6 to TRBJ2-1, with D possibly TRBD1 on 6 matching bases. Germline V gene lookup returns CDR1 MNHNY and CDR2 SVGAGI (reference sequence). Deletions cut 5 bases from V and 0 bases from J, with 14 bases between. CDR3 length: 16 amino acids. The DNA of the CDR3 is TGTGCCAGCAGTCCACGACAGGCGAGCTCCTACAATGAGCAGTTCTTC. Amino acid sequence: CASSPRQASSYNEQFF.

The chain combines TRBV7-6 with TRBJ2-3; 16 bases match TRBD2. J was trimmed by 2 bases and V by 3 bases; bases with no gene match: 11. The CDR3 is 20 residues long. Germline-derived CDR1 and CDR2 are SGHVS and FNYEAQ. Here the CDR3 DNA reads TGTGCCAGCAGCTTCCCCCACACCGGGACTAGCGGGAGGGCCACAGATACGCAGTATTTT. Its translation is CASSFPHTGTSGRATDTQYF.

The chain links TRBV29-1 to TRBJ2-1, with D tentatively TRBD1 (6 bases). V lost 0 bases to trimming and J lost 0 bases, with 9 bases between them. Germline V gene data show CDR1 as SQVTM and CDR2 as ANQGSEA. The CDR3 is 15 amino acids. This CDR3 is CSVEETGYSYNEQFF. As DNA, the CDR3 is TGCAGCGTTGAAGAAACAGGGTACTCCTACAATGAGCAGTTCTTC.

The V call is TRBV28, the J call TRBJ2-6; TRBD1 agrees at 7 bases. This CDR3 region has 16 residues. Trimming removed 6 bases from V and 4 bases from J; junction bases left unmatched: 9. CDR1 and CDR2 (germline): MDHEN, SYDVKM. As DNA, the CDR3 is TGTGCCAGCAGGCCCCGGACAGGATACGGGGCCAACGTCCTGACTTTC. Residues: CASRPRTGYGANVLTF.

The CDR3 bases are TGTGCCAGCAGTGAACTGACATATGGCTACACCTTC. Protein product: CASSELTYGYTF. The chain couples TRBV6-1 to TRBJ1-2; D uncertain. Looked up from germline, CDR1 is MNHNS and CDR2 is SASEGT. Trimming pared 2 bases from V and 5 bases from J, leaving 6 bases between. The CDR3 sequence is 12 residues long.

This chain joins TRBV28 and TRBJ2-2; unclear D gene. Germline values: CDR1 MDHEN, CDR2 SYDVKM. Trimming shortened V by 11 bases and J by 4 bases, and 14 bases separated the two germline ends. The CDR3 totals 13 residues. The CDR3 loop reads CASRRASTGELFF. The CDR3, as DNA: TGTGCCTCCCGGAGAGCGAGCACCGGGGAGCTGTTTTTT.

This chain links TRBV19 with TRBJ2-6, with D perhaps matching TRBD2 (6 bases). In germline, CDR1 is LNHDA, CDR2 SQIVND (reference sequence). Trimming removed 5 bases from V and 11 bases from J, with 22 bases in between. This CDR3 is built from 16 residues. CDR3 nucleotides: TGTGCCAGTAGTCCGCTGAGGGACTCCGTTCTATACGTCCTGACTTTC. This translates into CASSPLRDSVLYVLTF.

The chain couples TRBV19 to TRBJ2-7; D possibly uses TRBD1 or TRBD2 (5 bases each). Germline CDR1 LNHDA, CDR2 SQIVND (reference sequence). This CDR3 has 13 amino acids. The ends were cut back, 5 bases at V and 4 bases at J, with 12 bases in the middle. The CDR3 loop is CASSPWDVYEQYF. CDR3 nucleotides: TGTGCCAGTAGTCCCTGGGACGTATACGAGCAGTACTTC.

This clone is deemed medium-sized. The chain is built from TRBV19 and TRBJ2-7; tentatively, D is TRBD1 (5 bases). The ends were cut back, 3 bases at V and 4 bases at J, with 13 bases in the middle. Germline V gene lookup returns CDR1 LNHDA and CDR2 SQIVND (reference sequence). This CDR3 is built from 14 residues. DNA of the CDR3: TGTGCCAGTAGTATCCGGCAGGGAAGGTACGAGCAGTACTTC. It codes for CASSIRQGRYEQYF.

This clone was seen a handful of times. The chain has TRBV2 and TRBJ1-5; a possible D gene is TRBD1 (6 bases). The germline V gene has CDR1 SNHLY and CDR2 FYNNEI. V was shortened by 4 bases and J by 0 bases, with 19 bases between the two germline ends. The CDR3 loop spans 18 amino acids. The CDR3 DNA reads TGTGCCAGCAGTGGAATTCAATGGACAGCGGATAGCAATCAGCCCCAGCATTTT. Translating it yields CASSGIQWTADSNQPQHF. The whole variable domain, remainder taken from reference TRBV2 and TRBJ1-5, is EPEVTQTPSHQVTQMGQEVILRCVPISNHLYFYWYRQILGQKVEFLVSFYNNEISEKSEIFDDQFSVERPDGSNFTLKIRSTKLEDSAMYFCASSGIQWTADSNQPQHFGDGTRLSIL.

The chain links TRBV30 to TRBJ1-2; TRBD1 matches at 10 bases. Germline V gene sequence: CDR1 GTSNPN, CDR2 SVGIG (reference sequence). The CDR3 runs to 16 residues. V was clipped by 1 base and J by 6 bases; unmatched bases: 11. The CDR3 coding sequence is TGTGCCTGGAGTGGGGGCCAAGACAGGGGGCGAAATGGCTACACCTTC. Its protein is CAWSGGQDRGRNGYTF.

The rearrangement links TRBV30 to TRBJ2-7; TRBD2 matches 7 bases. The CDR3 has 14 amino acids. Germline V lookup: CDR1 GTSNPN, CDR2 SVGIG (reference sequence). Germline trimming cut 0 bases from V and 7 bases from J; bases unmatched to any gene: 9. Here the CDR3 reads CAWSVVSGMGEQYF. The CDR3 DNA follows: TGTGCCTGGAGTGTCGTGAGCGGGATGGGGGAGCAGTACTTC.

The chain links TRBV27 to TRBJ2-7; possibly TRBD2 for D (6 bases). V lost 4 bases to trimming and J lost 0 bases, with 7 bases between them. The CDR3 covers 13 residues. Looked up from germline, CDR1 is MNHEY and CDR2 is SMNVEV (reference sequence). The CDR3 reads CASSSTSSYEQYF. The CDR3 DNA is TGTGCCAGCAGTTCGACTAGCTCCTACGAGCAGTACTTC.